This entry lists 14 T cell receptor beta chains sequenced from one sample in a study of cytomegalovirus exposure and HLA in healthy donors listed by TCRdb under 2017. Library construction relied on the immunoSEQ multiplex PCR assay. The multiplex PCR relied on a mix of 60 forward primers for TCR Vbeta segments and 13 reverse primers for TCR Jbeta segments. TCRdb's version of the immuneACCESS table is confined to in-frame rearrangements and falls short of the full clone set. An unresolved V gene accounts for under half of the shortfall where checked; the remainder is of unknown origin. The sample table shows 120,000 or so clones, and 78% are seen once. The ten largest clones take up 11% of the sample. The sample consisted of PBMCs. These receptors were obtained from a young man in good health and CMV-seropositive.

The rearrangement uses TRBV5-1 and TRBJ2-1, with a tentative D call TRBD1 (5 bases). The germline V gene encodes CDR1 SGHRS and CDR2 YFSETQ. The CDR3 extends over 14 amino acids. Trimming left V 4 bases short and J 0 bases short, with 8 bases between. The CDR3 sequence is CASSDDSSYNEQFF. The CDR3 nucleotides are TGCGCCAGCAGCGACGACAGCTCCTACAATGAGCAGTTCTTC.

About this clone itself: Other DNA sequences in this sample translate to the same CDR3. The chain links TRBV15 to TRBJ1-1; D unresolved. Germline V gene data show CDR1 as LNHNV and CDR2 as YYDKDF (reference sequence). The CDR3 extends over 14 amino acids. V lost 0 bases and J lost 1, with 6 bases in between. CDR3 sequence reads: CATSRDRGNTEAFF. CDR3 in DNA: TGTGCCACCAGCAGAGACCGGGGGAACACTGAAGCTTTCTTT.

J is TRBJ2-5 and V is TRBV11-2, with D uncertain. The germline CDR1 and CDR2 sequences are SGHAT and FQNNGV. Trimming removed 0 bases from V and 4 bases from J, with 12 bases in between. CDR3 length: 15 residues. The CDR3: CASSLDTTAGETQYF. CDR3 sequence (DNA): TGTGCCAGCAGCTTAGATACAACGGCAGGAGAGACCCAGTACTTC.

This sequence joins TRBV29-1 and TRBJ2-1, with D tentatively TRBD2 (6 bases). V was cut by 7 bases and J by 7 bases, with 17 bases left in between. CDR3 length: 13 amino acids. Germline V CDR1 and CDR2: SQVTM, ANQGSEA. Written as DNA, the CDR3 is TGCAGCGCTAGACTAGATCGTACAAATGAGCAGTTCTTC. It specifies CSARLDRTNEQFF.

The chain combines TRBV27 with TRBJ2-1; D is perhaps TRBD2 (5 bases). Germline V lookup: CDR1 MNHEY, CDR2 SMNVEV (reference sequence). Trimming left V 4 bases short and J 7 bases short, with 23 bases between. CDR3 size: 17 residues. The CDR3 DNA reads TGTGCCAGCAGTTCTCCCCTCCGCGGGCGACGGGGAAATGAGCAGTTCTTC. Translation: CASSSPLRGRRGNEQFF.

The V and J genes are TRBV6-1 and TRBJ2-7; the D gene is possibly TRBD2 (5 bases). Germline V gene sequence: CDR1 MNHNS, CDR2 SASEGT. The CDR3 sequence is 10 residues long. V was shortened by 11 bases and J by 3 bases, with 8 bases between the two germline ends. CDR3 protein: CAVGNYEQYF. CDR3 nucleotide sequence: TGTGCCGTCGGGAACTACGAGCAGTACTTC.

The chain is built from TRBV6-5 and TRBJ2-3; D is undetermined. Germline CDR1 reads MNHEY; CDR2 reads SVGAGI. The CDR3 is made up of 13 amino acids. V was trimmed by 10 bases and J by 9 bases, leaving 20 bases between them. The CDR3 here is CATKRSEARTQYF. The CDR3 coding sequence is TGTGCCACTAAGCGTTCCGAAGCGAGGACGCAGTATTTT.

This rearrangement joins TRBV7-6 to TRBJ2-7; perhaps TRBD2 as D (6 bases). Trimming removed 5 bases at V and 7 bases at J, with 15 bases between. The CDR3 length is 13 residues. Germline V gene sequence: CDR1 SGHVS, CDR2 FNYEAQ. The CDR3 DNA reads as TGTGCCAGCAGCGCGGGACCCGTGAGGGAGCAGTACTTC. Protein product: CASSAGPVREQYF.

The V call is TRBV2, the J call TRBJ2-7; D gene unclear. The CDR3 totals 15 residues. Germline-derived CDR1 and CDR2 are SNHLY and FYNNEI. Trimming took off 3 bases at V and 2 bases at J, with 14 bases between the two ends. The CDR3 DNA reads TGTGCCAGCAGTGATGTTGAGACTCTTGCCTACGAGCAGTACTTC. Translation: CASSDVETLAYEQYF.

The chain uses TRBV5-4 and TRBJ2-5; TRBD1 agrees at 9 bases. Per germline, CDR1 SGHNT and CDR2 YYREEE (reference sequence). The CDR3 is made up of 14 amino acids. V lost 5 bases, J lost 5 bases, and 7 bases stayed unmatched. CDR3 residues: CASSTQGAEETQYF. The CDR3 nucleotides read TGTGCCAGCAGTACACAGGGGGCGGAGGAGACCCAGTACTTC.

The chain couples TRBV5-1 to TRBJ2-4; tentatively, D is TRBD2 (6 bases). This CDR3 spans 14 amino acids. Per the germline V gene, CDR1 is SGHRS and CDR2 is YFSETQ. V lost 0 bases and J lost 6, with 10 bases in between. CDR3 protein: CASSLEGTVNIQYF. The DNA for the CDR3 is TGCGCCAGCAGCTTGGAAGGGACTGTAAACATTCAGTACTTC.

J is TRBJ1-1 and V is TRBV7-9, with D possibly TRBD1 on 6 matching bases. Per germline, CDR1 SEHNR and CDR2 FQNEAQ (reference sequence). This CDR3 contains 14 residues. V was cut by 4 bases and J by 0 bases, with 9 bases left in between. The CDR3 spells CASSSTGMNTEAFF. The DNA of the CDR3 is TGTGCCAGCAGCTCGACAGGTATGAACACTGAAGCTTTCTTT.

V gene TRBV18 combines with J gene TRBJ2-5; D is ambiguous. Between the trimmed V and J ends, which lost 2 bases and 5 bases, there was a span of 6 bases. Germline V lookup: CDR1 KGHSH, CDR2 LQKENI. The CDR3 covers 12 residues. DNA of the CDR3: TGTGCCAGCTCACCATTCCGGGAGACCCAGTACTTC. It is translated as CASSPFRETQYF.

The V and J genes are TRBV5-4 and TRBJ2-7; 10 bases fit TRBD1. V lost 4 bases, J lost 5 bases, and 3 bases stayed unmatched. The CDR3 covers 13 residues. Germline V lookup: CDR1 SGHNT, CDR2 YYREEE (reference sequence). The CDR3 loop is CASSRDRGNEQYF. The CDR3 bases are TGTGCCAGCAGCCGGGACAGGGGTAACGAGCAGTACTTC.